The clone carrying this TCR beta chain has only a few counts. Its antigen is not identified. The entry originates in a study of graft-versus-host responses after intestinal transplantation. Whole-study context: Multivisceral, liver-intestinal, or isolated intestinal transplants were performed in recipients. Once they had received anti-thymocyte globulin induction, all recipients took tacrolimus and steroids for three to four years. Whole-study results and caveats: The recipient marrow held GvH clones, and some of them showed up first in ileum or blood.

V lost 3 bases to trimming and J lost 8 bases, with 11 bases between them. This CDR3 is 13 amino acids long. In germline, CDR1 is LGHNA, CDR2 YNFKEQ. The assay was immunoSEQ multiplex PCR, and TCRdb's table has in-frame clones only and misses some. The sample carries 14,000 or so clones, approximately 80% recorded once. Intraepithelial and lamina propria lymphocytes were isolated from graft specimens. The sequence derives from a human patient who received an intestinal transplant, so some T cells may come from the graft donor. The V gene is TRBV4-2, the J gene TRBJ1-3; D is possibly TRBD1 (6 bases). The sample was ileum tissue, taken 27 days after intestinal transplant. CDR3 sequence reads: CASSQREGDTIYF. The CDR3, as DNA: TGTGCCAGCAGCCAGCGGGAGGGGGACACCATATATTTT.